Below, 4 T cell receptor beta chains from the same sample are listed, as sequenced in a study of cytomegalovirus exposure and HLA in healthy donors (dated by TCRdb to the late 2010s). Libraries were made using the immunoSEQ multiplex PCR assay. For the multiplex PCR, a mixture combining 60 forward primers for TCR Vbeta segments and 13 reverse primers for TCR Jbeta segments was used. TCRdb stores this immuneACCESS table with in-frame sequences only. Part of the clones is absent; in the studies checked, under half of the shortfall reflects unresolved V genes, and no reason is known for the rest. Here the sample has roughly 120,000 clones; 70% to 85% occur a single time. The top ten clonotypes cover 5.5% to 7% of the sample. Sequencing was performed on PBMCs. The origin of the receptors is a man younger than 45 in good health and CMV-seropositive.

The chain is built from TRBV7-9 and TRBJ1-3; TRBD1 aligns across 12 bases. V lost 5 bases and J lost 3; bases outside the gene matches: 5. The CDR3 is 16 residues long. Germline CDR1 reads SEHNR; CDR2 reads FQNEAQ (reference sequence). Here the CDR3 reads CASSIGDRGRGNTIYF. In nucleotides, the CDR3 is TGTGCCAGCAGCATCGGGGACAGGGGGCGTGGAAACACCATATATTTT.

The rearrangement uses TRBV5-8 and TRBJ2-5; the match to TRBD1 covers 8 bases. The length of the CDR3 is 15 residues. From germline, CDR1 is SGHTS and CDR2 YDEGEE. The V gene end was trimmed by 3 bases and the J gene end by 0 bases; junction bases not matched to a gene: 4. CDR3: CASSWGQEYQETQYF. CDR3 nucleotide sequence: TGTGCCAGCAGCTGGGGACAGGAGTACCAAGAGACCCAGTACTTC.

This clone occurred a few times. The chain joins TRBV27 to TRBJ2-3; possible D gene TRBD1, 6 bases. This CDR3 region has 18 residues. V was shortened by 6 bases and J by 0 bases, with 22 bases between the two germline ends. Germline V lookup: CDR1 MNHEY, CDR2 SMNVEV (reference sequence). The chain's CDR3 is CASSPTGRRARSTDTQYF. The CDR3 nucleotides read TGTGCCAGCAGCCCAACAGGGCGACGAGCGAGGAGCACAGATACGCAGTATTTT.

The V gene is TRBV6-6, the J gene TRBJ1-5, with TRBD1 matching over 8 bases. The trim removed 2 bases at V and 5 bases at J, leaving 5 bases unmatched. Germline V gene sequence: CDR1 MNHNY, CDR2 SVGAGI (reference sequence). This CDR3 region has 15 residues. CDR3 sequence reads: CASSYAGGADQPQHF. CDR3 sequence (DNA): TGTGCCAGCAGTTACGCAGGGGGCGCGGATCAGCCCCAGCATTTT.